This TCR beta chain was sequenced during a study of blood T cell repertoires in COVID-19. Study-wide background: Specimens from acute and convalescent COVID-19 originated in the United States, Italy and Spain. PBMCs, B-cell-depleted T cells, or T cells provided the cDNA or gDNA that made up the material.

There are 16 residues in the CDR3. Germline V gives CDR1 SGHAT, CDR2 FQNNGV. Trimming stripped 0 bases from V and 1 base from J, with 11 bases between. Original handling: Estimation of nucleated cell counts was performed using reference gene primer amplification. Here immunoSEQ multiplex PCR was the method, and the copy in TCRdb shows in-frame clones only, minus some. V, J and clone size were drawn from that table, and D and trimming were deduced from the DNA. The data show about 250,000 clones, with around 80% seen just once and more than 6.5% held by the top ten. This clone was counted a few times. The clonotype comes from a man aged 40-55 years with active or convalescent COVID-19. The material sequenced was peripheral blood. The chain links TRBV11-2 to TRBJ2-3; perhaps TRBD1 as D (7 bases). The CDR3 DNA is TGTGCCAGCAGCTTAGACCAGGGGGAGGGCACAGATACGCAGTATTTT. Encoded protein: CASSLDQGEGTDTQYF.